Shown below are 31 T cell receptor beta chains from a single sample sequenced in a study of T cells in Graves' hyperthyroidism and ophthalmopathy. The investigators amplified TCR beta CDR3 regions from RNA transcripts. HTBI primers were the set used in a first-round RT-PCR of the TCR CDR3. Using its own MiXCR run on the multiplex PCR reads, TCRdb lists one record per CDR3 protein. The sample gives nearly 600,000 distinct CDR3 sequences, about 15% of which show up once; around 5.4% is in the top ten. Material for sequencing was blood. The receptors shown here come from a young woman with Graves' hyperthyroidism that later progressed to Graves' ophthalmopathy.

Here the CDR3 DNA reads TGTGCCAGCAGCTTAAACGCGGTCCACAATGAGCAGTTCTTC. It encodes CASSLNAVHNEQFF. The V call is TRBV7-3, the J call TRBJ2-1, with no clear D. CDR3 length equals 14 residues. Germline CDR1 reads SGHTA; CDR2 reads FQGTGA. The V end lost 1 base, the J end lost 5 bases, and 9 bases lay between the germline ends.

This clonotype was counted a few times. The V call is TRBV10-3, the J call TRBJ1-3; no clear D gene. In germline, CDR1 is ENHRY, CDR2 SYGVKD. The CDR3 is made up of 13 amino acids. Trimming stripped 4 bases from V and 2 bases from J, with 6 bases between. The CDR3 spells CAISGGTGNTIYF. The CDR3 DNA follows: TGTGCCATCAGTGGAGGGACTGGAAACACCATATATTTT.

This clonotype was counted at least ten times. The chain links TRBV27 to TRBJ2-2, with D uncertain. The CDR3 sequence is 14 residues long. From germline, CDR1 is MNHEY and CDR2 SMNVEV (reference sequence). The germline V and J ends were trimmed by 2 bases and 2 bases, with 6 bases remaining between them. The CDR3 coding sequence is TGTGCCAGCAGTTTAAAAGACAACACCGGGGAGCTGTTTTTT. Protein sequence: CASSLKDNTGELFF.

The table lists this clonotype with many counts. The rearrangement uses TRBV6-2 or TRBV6-3 and TRBJ2-1, with TRBD2 matching over 13 bases. Losses at the gene ends were 6 bases for V and 12 bases for J; bases not matched to a gene: 11. Germline assignment: CDR1 MNHEY and CDR2 SVGEGT. The CDR3 length is 15 residues. CDR3 amino acids: CASRSGTSGVVGQFF. The CDR3 nucleotides read TGTGCCAGCAGGTCCGGGACTAGCGGGGTGGTTGGGCAGTTCTTC.

This clonotype has ten or more counts. This rearrangement joins TRBV6-2 or TRBV6-3 to TRBJ1-1, with 9 bases that match TRBD1. CDR1 is MNHEY and CDR2 is SVGEGT in the germline V gene. The junction had 14 bases not matched to a gene; V was cut back by 7 bases and J by 5 bases. The CDR3 has 16 amino acids. The CDR3 coding sequence is TGTGCCAGCACACAATTAAACAGGGGGCGAGATACTGAAGCTTTCTTT. Its protein is CASTQLNRGRDTEAFF.

At least ten counts were recorded for this clonotype. This chain connects TRBV4-2 to TRBJ2-3; TRBD2 aligns across 7 bases. The J segment lost 2 bases and the V segment lost 4 bases, leaving 3 bases of the junction unmatched. Germline CDR1 and CDR2: LGHNA and YNFKEQ. This CDR3 has 14 residues. The CDR3 reads CASSPGTNTDTQYF. For the CDR3, the DNA is TGTGCCAGCAGCCCCGGGACTAACACAGATACGCAGTATTTT.

This clonotype was found a few times. The chain couples TRBV28 to TRBJ2-1; TRBD1 matches at 7 bases. The ends lost 1 base at V and 5 bases at J; junction bases unmatched: 5. Germline V gene sequence: CDR1 MDHEN, CDR2 SYDVKM. This CDR3 region has 15 residues. CDR3 coding DNA: TGTGCCAGCAGTTTATTGGGACAGACTAACAATGAGCAGTTCTTC. Translated: CASSLLGQTNNEQFF.

This clonotype has a count of ten or more. J is TRBJ2-7 and V is TRBV7-2; the match to TRBD1 covers 7 bases. The CDR3 sequence is 14 residues long. Germline trimming cut 2 bases from V and 3 bases from J; bases unmatched to any gene: 4. Germline V CDR1 and CDR2: SGHTA, FQGNSA. The CDR3 DNA sequence: TGTGCCAGCAGCTTAATGACAGGGATCTACGAGCAGTACTTC. This translates into CASSLMTGIYEQYF.

This clonotype was counted a few times. The CDR3 nucleotides read TGTGCCAGCAGCCCGGACGGGGCTCGTCATATCATCTATGGCTACACCTTC. It codes for CASSPDGARHIIYGYTF. V is TRBV11-1 and J is TRBJ1-2; TRBD1 might be the D (5 bases). Germline values: CDR1 SGHAT, CDR2 FQDESV (reference sequence). The CDR3 contains 17 residues. Trimming removed 5 bases from V and 4 bases from J, with 23 bases in between.

This rearrangement joins TRBV2 to TRBJ2-3; 12 positions match TRBD2. The V gene end was trimmed by 5 bases and the J gene end by 3 bases; junction bases not matched to a gene: 6. The CDR3 totals 16 residues. The V gene's germline CDR1 is SNHLY and CDR2 FYNNEI. The CDR3: CASSFSTSGSTDTQYF. The DNA of the CDR3 is TGTGCCAGCAGTTTTTCGACTAGCGGGAGTACAGATACGCAGTATTTT.

There are many counts of this clonotype. The V and J genes are TRBV6-5 and TRBJ1-2; possibly TRBD1 for D (5 bases). The germline V and J ends were trimmed by 2 bases and 5 bases, with 27 bases remaining between them. The CDR3 covers 19 residues. Germline CDR1 MNHEY, CDR2 SVGAGI. CDR3 sequence (DNA): TGTGCCAGCAGTTACGCCTCCGGGACTCCCCCCTTCTTTTTATATGGCTACACCTTC. Amino acid sequence: CASSYASGTPPFFLYGYTF.

This clonotype appeared many times. The V and J genes are TRBV30 and TRBJ1-2, with D possibly TRBD1 on 5 matching bases. This CDR3 spans 14 amino acids. V gave up 4 bases and J gave up 4 bases, with 16 bases separating them. In germline, CDR1 is GTSNPN, CDR2 SVGIG (reference sequence). The CDR3 protein is CAWTPGPIVYGYTF. The CDR3 bases are TGTGCCTGGACCCCGGGACCGATCGTCTATGGCTACACCTTC.

The chain couples TRBV30 to TRBJ1-2; D is unresolved. The CDR3 loop spans 11 amino acids. Germline CDR1 and CDR2: GTSNPN and SVGIG (reference sequence). V shed 1 base and J shed 11 bases, with 11 bases lying between them. The CDR3 DNA is TGTGCCTGGAGTGGTGCCTCTGGGTACACCTTC. It yields the protein CAWSGASGYTF.

This clonotype occurred many times. The V call is TRBV2, the J call TRBJ2-7, with TRBD1 identical over 8 bases. With V trimmed by 6 bases and J by 6 bases, 4 bases remained unmatched. The CDR3 has 12 residues. CDR1 is SNHLY, CDR2 FYNNEI, per germline. The CDR3 here is CASRNDRGEQYF. DNA of the CDR3: TGTGCCAGCAGGAATGACAGGGGCGAGCAGTACTTC. Using reference TRBV2 and TRBJ2-7 for the parts outside the CDR3, the full variable domain is EPEVTQTPSHQVTQMGQEVILRCVPISNHLYFYWYRQILGQKVEFLVSFYNNEISEKSEIFDDQFSVERPDGSNFTLKIRSTKLEDSAMYFCASRNDRGEQYFGPGTRLTVT.

This clonotype was counted at least ten times. V and J are TRBV5-1 and TRBJ2-1; the match to TRBD2 covers 7 bases. Losses at the gene ends were 4 bases for V and 10 bases for J; bases not matched to a gene: 8. The CDR3 has 13 residues. CDR1 and CDR2 (germline): SGHRS, YFSETQ. This chain's CDR3 is CASSPLKRDEQFF. CDR3 in DNA: TGCGCCAGCAGCCCCTTGAAGCGGGACGAGCAGTTCTTC.

This clonotype occurred many times. This chain links TRBV19 with TRBJ2-2; the match to TRBD2 covers 14 bases. The CDR3 is 19 amino acids. Germline V gene lookup returns CDR1 LNHDA and CDR2 SQIVND (reference sequence). The ends lost 5 bases at V and 5 bases at J; junction bases unmatched: 13. In DNA form, the CDR3 reads TGTGCCAGTAGTTCCCTGGGACTAGCGGGAGTAGGAGGGACCGGGGAGCTGTTTTTT. It encodes CASSSLGLAGVGGTGELFF. Looking up the rest from reference TRBV19 and TRBJ2-2 gives the full variable domain: DGGITQSPKYLFRKEGQNVTLSCEQNLNHDAMYWYRQDPGQGLRLIYYSQIVNDFQKGDIAEGYSVSREKKESFPLTVTSAQKNPTAFYLCASSSLGLAGVGGTGELFFGEGSRLTVL.

This clonotype was found a few times. The chain employs TRBV10-1 and TRBJ1-4; a weak D match, TRBD1 (6 bases). Germline V gives CDR1 WNHNN, CDR2 SYGVQD (reference sequence). V lost 3 bases, J lost 1 base, and 6 bases lay in between. This CDR3 region has 14 residues. The CDR3 DNA follows: TGCGCCAGCAGTGAACAGGGAACTAATGAAAAACTGTTTTTT. Translating it yields CASSEQGTNEKLFF.

This clonotype was counted ten times or more. The rearrangement joins TRBV19 to TRBJ2-1; the match to TRBD2 covers 8 bases. Germline assignment: CDR1 LNHDA and CDR2 SQIVND (reference sequence). The CDR3 spans 14 residues. J lost 2 bases, V lost 7 bases, and 4 bases had no gene match. The CDR3 bases are TGTGCCAGTACGGAGCGGGAGACCTACAATGAGCAGTTCTTC. Its protein product is CASTERETYNEQFF.

This clonotype was seen ten or more times. V usage is TRBV6-1 and J usage is TRBJ2-1, with 8 nucleotides matching TRBD2. The CDR3 is 14 amino acids. Trimming at V came to 7 bases and at J to 0 bases, leaving 2 bases not matched to a gene. CDR1 is MNHNS and CDR2 is SASEGT in the germline V gene. CDR3 DNA: TGTGCCAGCACGGCGGGGGGCTCCTACAATGAGCAGTTCTTC. Translation: CASTAGGSYNEQFF.

This clonotype was seen at least ten times. This sequence joins TRBV29-1 and TRBJ1-3; D call uncertain. V was shortened by 7 bases and J by 0 bases, with 10 bases between the two germline ends. The CDR3 sequence is 13 residues long. Germline V CDR1 and CDR2: SQVTM, ANQGSEA. CDR3 DNA: TGCAGCGCCAGCTACGTCTCTGGAAACACCATATATTTT. Translating it yields CSASYVSGNTIYF.

This clonotype came up many times. The J gene is TRBJ2-1, the V gene TRBV11-1; TRBD2 aligns across 15 bases. The germline V gene encodes CDR1 SGHAT and CDR2 FQDESV (reference sequence). The CDR3 runs 16 residues. V was clipped by 5 bases and J by 9 bases; unmatched bases: 8. The CDR3 DNA is TGTGCCAGCAGCCCCGGCAGGGGACTAGCGGGAGGTGAGCAGTTCTTC. Amino acid sequence: CASSPGRGLAGGEQFF.

There are a few counts of this clonotype. Since a much larger clone is just one base distant, this may be a read error. This chain connects TRBV12-3 or TRBV12-4 to TRBJ2-3; D tentatively fits TRBD1 or TRBD2 (5 bases each). The V gene lost 3 bases and the J gene lost 4 bases, with 17 bases spanning the gap. The CDR3 runs to 16 residues. The CDR3 protein is CASSFGDALRADTQYF. In DNA form, the CDR3 reads TGTGCCAGCAGTTTCGGGGACGCCCTCAGGGCAGATACGCAGTATTTT.

This clonotype has ten or more counts. The rearrangement uses TRBV7-2 and TRBJ1-5, with D possibly TRBD1 on 6 matching bases. Germline values: CDR1 SGHTA, CDR2 FQGNSA. The CDR3 extends over 15 amino acids. Trimming removed 5 bases from V and 4 bases from J, with 15 bases in between. CDR3 protein: CASSLTGATNQPQHF. The DNA of the CDR3 is TGTGCCAGCAGCCTTACGGGGGCCACTAATCAGCCCCAGCATTTT.

This clonotype was picked up a small number of times. The chain employs TRBV27 and TRBJ2-3; 10 bases agree with TRBD2. Germline V lookup: CDR1 MNHEY, CDR2 SMNVEV (reference sequence). V gave up 3 bases and J gave up 3 bases; unmatched junction bases: 3. This CDR3 region has 15 residues. The CDR3 DNA reads as TGTGCCAGCAGTTTTGGAGCGGGAGGGACAGATACGCAGTATTTT. Its translation is CASSFGAGGTDTQYF.

There are a few counts of this clonotype. The genes are TRBV24-1 and TRBJ2-7; 9 nucleotides agree with TRBD1. V shed 11 bases, J shed 1 base, and the junction held 8 bases outside the gene matches. This CDR3 has 14 residues. The germline V gene has CDR1 KGHDR and CDR2 SFDVKD. This chain's CDR3 is CAKCTGTGSYEQYF. Written as DNA, the CDR3 is TGTGCCAAGTGTACCGGGACAGGGTCCTACGAGCAGTACTTC.

This sequence joins TRBV14 and TRBJ2-2, with D maybe TRBD1 (6 bases). The CDR3 contains 14 residues. Germline V gene data show CDR1 as SGHDN and CDR2 as FVKESK. V was cut by 6 bases and J by 3 bases, with 11 bases left in between. DNA of the CDR3: TGTGCCAGCAGACAGGGTTGGGACACCGGGGAGCTGTTTTTT. It yields the protein CASRQGWDTGELFF.

This clonotype was recorded at least ten times. The chain recombines TRBV4-2 with TRBJ1-4; 7 bases are shared with TRBD1. The CDR3 is 16 residues long. Germline V CDR1 and CDR2: LGHNA, YNFKEQ. J gave up 4 bases and V 0 bases, and 5 bases lay outside the gene matches. The CDR3 region is CASSQDPGTVNEKLFF. The CDR3 region has the DNA TGTGCCAGCAGCCAAGATCCCGGGACAGTTAATGAAAAACTGTTTTTT.

In this sample, this clonotype turned up many times. The CDR3 DNA is TGTGCCAGCACAGGACGCCAGTCCCCGGAAAAACTGTTTTTT. Translating it yields CASTGRQSPEKLFF. The chain employs TRBV27 and TRBJ1-4, with D unclear. The germline V gene encodes CDR1 MNHEY and CDR2 SMNVEV (reference sequence). The CDR3 sequence is 14 residues long. V lost 7 bases and J lost 8, with 17 bases in between.

The table lists this clonotype with a few counts. The chain uses TRBV6-5 and TRBJ1-3; D gene unclear. Germline CDR1 is MNHEY and CDR2 is SVGAGI. This CDR3 spans 14 amino acids. V was cut by 0 bases and J by 1 base, with 4 bases left in between. In DNA, the CDR3 is TGTGCCAGCAGTTACTCAGAATCTGGAAACACCATATATTTT. Encoded protein: CASSYSESGNTIYF.

This clonotype was seen at least ten times. The chain employs TRBV28 and TRBJ2-1; no reliable D call. V was pared by 5 bases and J by 8 bases, with 4 bases between. CDR1 is MDHEN, CDR2 SYDVKM, per germline. This CDR3 is 10 amino acids long. The CDR3 DNA reads TGTGCCAGCAGTAATCATGAGCAGTTCTTC. This gives the protein CASSNHEQFF.

J is TRBJ2-1 and V is TRBV9, with 9 bases aligning to TRBD1. V shed 3 bases, J shed 9 bases, and the junction held 13 bases outside the gene matches. CDR3 length equals 16 residues. Germline CDR1 SGDLS, CDR2 YYNGEE. In DNA form, the CDR3 reads TGTGCCAGCAGCGCGAGAGGGACAGGGCCCGGCGGTGAGCAGTTCTTC. Its translation: CASSARGTGPGGEQFF.